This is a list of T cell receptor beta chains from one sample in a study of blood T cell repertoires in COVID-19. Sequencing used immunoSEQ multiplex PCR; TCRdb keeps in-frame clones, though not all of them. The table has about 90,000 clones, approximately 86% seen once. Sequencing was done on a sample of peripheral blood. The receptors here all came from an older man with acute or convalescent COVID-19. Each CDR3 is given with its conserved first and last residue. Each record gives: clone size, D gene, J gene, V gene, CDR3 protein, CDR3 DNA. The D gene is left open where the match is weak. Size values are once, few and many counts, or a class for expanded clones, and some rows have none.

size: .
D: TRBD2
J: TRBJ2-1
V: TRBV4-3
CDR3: CASSQIGGYEQFF
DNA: TGCGCCAGCAGCCAAATCGGGGGGTATGAGCAGTTCTTC

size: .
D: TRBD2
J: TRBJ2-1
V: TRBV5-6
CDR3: CASSLGGLAGLEQFF
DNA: TGTGCCAGCAGCTTGGGGGGACTAGCGGGATTGGAGCAGTTCTTC

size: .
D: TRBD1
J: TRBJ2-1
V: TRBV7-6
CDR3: CASSLADRDYNEQFF
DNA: TGTGCCAGCAGCTTAGCGGACAGGGACTACAATGAGCAGTTCTTC

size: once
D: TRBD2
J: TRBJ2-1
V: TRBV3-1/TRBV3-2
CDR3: CASSRRLAGGPYDNEQFF
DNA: TGTGCCAGCAGCCGGAGGCTAGCGGGAGGGCCTTATGACAATGAGCAGTTCTTC

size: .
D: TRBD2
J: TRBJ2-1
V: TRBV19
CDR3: CASRNPGLAGEGLMFF
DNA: TGTGCCAGTAGAAATCCGGGACTAGCGGGAGAAGGTCTCATGTTCTTC

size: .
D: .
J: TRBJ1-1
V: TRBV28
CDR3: CASKGDTEAFF
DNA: TGTGCCAGCAAGGGGGACACTGAAGCTTTCTTT

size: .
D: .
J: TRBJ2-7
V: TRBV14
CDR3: CASILQGRIPGPASRDEQYF
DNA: TGTGCCAGCATCCTACAGGGCAGAATACCAGGACCCGCCTCGAGGGACGAGCAGTACTTC

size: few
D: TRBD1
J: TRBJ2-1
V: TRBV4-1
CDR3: CASSQVGGEGKFF
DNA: TGCGCCAGCAGCCAGGTAGGGGGCGAGGGCAAGTTCTTC

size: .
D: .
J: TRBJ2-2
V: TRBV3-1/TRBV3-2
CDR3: CASSQDRVTGELFF
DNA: TGTGCCAGCAGCCAAGATAGAGTAACCGGGGAGCTGTTTTTT

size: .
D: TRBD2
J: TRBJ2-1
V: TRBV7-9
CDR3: CASSLNLAGVDEQFF
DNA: TGTGCCAGCAGCTTAAACCTAGCGGGAGTCGATGAGCAGTTCTTC

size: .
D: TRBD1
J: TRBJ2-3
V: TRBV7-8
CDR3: CASSIGQATDTQYF
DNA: TGTGCCAGCAGCATTGGACAGGCCACAGATACGCAGTATTTT

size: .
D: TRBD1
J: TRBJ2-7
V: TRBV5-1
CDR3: CASSSGQGNEQYF
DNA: TGCGCCAGCAGCTCCGGACAGGGAAACGAGCAGTACTTC

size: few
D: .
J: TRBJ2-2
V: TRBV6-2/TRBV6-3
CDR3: CASSLLQGTGELFF
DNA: TGTGCCAGCAGTCTTTTACAGGGCACCGGGGAGCTGTTTTTT

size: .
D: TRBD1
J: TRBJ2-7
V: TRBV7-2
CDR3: CASSWGQTLSYEQYF
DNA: TGTGCCAGCAGCTGGGGACAGACTCTATCCTACGAGCAGTACTTC

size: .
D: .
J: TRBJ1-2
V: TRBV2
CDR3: CASSELGSPGYGYTF
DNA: TGTGCCAGCAGTGAGCTGGGGAGTCCGGGCTATGGCTACACCTTC

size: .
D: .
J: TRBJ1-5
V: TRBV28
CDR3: CASLKQGRNQPQHF
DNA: TGTGCCAGCCTCAAACAGGGACGCAATCAGCCCCAGCATTTT

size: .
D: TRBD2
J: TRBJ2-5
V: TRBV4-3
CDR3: CASSQEVSPASGHQETQYF
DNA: TGCGCCAGCAGCCAAGAAGTGTCGCCGGCTAGCGGTCACCAAGAGACCCAGTACTTC

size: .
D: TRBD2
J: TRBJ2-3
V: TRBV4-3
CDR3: CASSLAGASTDTQYF
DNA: TGCGCCAGCAGCCTAGCGGGAGCCAGCACAGATACGCAGTATTTT

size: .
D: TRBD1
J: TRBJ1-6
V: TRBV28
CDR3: CASSLRAGGNSPLHF
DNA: TGTGCCAGCAGTTTACGGGCAGGGGGTAATTCACCCCTCCACTTT

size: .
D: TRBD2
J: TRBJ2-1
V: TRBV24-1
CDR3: CATRLSGSSNEQFF
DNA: TGTGCCACCCGGTTAAGCGGGAGTAGCAATGAGCAGTTCTTC

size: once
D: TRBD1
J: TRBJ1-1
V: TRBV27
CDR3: CASSLLGTGMVGTEAFF
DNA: TGTGCCAGCAGTTTACTTGGGACAGGGATGGTAGGCACTGAAGCTTTCTTT

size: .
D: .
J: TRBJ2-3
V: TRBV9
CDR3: CASSLGAGESGDTQYF
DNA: TGTGCCAGCAGCTTAGGGGCAGGGGAGTCAGGGGATACGCAGTATTTT

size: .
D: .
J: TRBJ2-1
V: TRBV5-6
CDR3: CASSLWAGSSYNEQFF
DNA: TGTGCCAGCAGCTTGTGGGCGGGAAGCTCCTACAATGAGCAGTTCTTC